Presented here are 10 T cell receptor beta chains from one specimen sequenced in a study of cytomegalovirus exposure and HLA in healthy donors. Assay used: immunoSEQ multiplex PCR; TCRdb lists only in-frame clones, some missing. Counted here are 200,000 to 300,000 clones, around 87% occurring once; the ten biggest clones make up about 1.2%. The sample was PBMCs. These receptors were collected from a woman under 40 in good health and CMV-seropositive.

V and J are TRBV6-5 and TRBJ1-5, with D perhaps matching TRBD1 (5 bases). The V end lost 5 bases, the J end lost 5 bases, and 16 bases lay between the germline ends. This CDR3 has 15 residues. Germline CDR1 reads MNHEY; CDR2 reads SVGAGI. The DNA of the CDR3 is TGTGCCAGCAGTCGTCTTGGTGGGGCTTATCAGCCCCAGCATTTT. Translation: CASSRLGGAYQPQHF.

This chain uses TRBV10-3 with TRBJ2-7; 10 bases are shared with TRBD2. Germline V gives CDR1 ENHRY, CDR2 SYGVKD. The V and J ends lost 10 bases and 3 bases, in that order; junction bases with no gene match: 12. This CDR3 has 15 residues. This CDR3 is CATSSTSGISYEQYF. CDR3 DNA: TGTGCCACCTCTTCCACTAGCGGGATTAGCTACGAGCAGTACTTC.

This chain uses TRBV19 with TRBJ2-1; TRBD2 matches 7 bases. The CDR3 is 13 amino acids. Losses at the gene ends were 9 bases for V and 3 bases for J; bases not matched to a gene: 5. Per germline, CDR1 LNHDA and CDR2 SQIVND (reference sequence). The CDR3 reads CASTSENYNEQFF. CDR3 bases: TGTGCCAGCACTAGCGAGAACTACAATGAGCAGTTCTTC.

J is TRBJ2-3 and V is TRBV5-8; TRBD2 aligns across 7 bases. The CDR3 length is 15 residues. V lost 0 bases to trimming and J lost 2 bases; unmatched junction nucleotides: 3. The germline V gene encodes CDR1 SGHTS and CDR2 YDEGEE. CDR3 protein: CASSLAGGFTDTQYF. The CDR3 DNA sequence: TGTGCCAGCAGCTTGGCGGGAGGATTCACAGATACGCAGTATTTT.

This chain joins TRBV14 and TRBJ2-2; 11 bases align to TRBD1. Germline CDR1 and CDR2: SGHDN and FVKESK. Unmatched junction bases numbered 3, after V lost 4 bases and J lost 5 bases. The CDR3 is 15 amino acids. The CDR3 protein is CASSRWDRGTGELFF. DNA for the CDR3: TGTGCCAGCAGCCGGTGGGACAGGGGGACCGGGGAGCTGTTTTTT.

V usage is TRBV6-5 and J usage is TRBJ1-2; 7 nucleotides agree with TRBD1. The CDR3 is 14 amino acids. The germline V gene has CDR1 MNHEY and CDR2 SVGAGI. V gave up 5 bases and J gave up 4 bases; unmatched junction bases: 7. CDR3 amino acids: CASSPRTGLYGYTF. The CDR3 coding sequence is TGTGCCAGCAGTCCTCGGACAGGCCTCTATGGCTACACCTTC.

CDR3 protein: CASSIGLASSYEQYF. CDR3 nucleotide sequence: TGTGCCAGTAGTATAGGGCTAGCGTCCTCCTACGAGCAGTACTTC. The rearrangement joins TRBV19 to TRBJ2-7, with D possibly TRBD2 on 6 matching bases. The V end was cut by 1 base, the J end by 0 bases, with 10 bases between. Per germline, CDR1 LNHDA and CDR2 SQIVND (reference sequence). The CDR3 is 15 amino acids.

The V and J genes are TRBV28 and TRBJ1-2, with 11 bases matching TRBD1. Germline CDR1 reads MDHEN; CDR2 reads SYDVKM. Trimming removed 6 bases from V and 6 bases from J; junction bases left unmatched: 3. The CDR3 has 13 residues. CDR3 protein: CASRDRGRDGYTF. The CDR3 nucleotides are TGTGCCAGCAGGGACAGGGGGCGCGATGGCTACACCTTC.

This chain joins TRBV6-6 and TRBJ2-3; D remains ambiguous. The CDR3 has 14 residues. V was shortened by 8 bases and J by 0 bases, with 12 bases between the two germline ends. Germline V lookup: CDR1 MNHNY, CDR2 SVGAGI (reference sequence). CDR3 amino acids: CASVPSESTDTQYF. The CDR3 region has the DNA TGTGCCAGCGTACCCTCGGAGAGCACAGATACGCAGTATTTT.

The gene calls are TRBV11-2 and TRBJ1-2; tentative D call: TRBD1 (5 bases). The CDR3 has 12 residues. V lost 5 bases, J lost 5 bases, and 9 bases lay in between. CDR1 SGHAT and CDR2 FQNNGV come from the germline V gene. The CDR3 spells CASSRGTYGYTF. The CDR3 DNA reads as TGTGCCAGCAGCCGGGGGACGTATGGCTACACCTTC. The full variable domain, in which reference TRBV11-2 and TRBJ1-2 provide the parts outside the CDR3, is EAGVAQSPRYKIIEKRQSVAFWCNPISGHATLYWYQQILGQGPKLLIQFQNNGVVDDSQLPKDRFSAERLKGVDSTLKIQPAKLEDSAVYLCASSRGTYGYTFGSGTRLTVV.